This is a list of T cell receptor beta chains from one sample in a study of STAT5B mutations in CD4+ large granular lymphocyte leukemia. Repertoires were generated with immunoSEQ multiplex PCR, while TCRdb's copy carries only in-frame clones and drops some. The sample lists some 34,000 clones, roughly 79% occurring once. Sequencing was done on a sample of CD4+ T cells from blood buffy coats. These receptors came from a human donor in good health. The CDR3 runs from the conserved cysteine through the conserved F or W. D genes are given only for firm matches. Only some rows state a clone size, as once, few, many or a class for expanded clones.

size,V,D,J,CDR3,DNA
few,TRBV9,.,TRBJ1-1,CASSVAGRNTEAFF,TGTGCCAGCAGCGTAGCAGGAAGGAACACTGAAGCTTTCTTT
.,TRBV4-1,.,TRBJ2-1,CASSQESGFSSYNEQFF,TGCGCCAGCAGCCAAGAAAGCGGCTTCAGCTCCTACAATGAGCAGTTCTTC
.,TRBV27,.,TRBJ1-4,CASSKISTNEKLFF,TGTGCCAGCAGTAAAATTTCAACTAATGAAAAACTGTTTTTT
.,TRBV7-2,.,TRBJ1-2,CASSFWSPNYGYTF,TGTGCCAGCAGCTTTTGGAGTCCTAACTATGGCTACACCTTC
.,TRBV27,TRBD2,TRBJ2-1,CASSPLAGVSNEQFF,TGTGCCAGCAGTCCCCTAGCGGGAGTATCGAATGAGCAGTTCTTC
few,TRBV14,.,TRBJ1-1,CASSQARQGGGAFF,TGTGCCAGCAGCCAAGCCCGCCAGGGTGGTGGAGCTTTCTTT
.,TRBV5-4,TRBD1,TRBJ1-2,CASTRSGQRYGYTF,TGTGCCAGCACCCGTTCGGGACAGCGTTATGGCTACACCTTC
.,TRBV4-2,.,TRBJ1-4,CASSQEWEAEKLFF,TGTGCCAGCAGCCAAGAGTGGGAGGCGGAAAAACTGTTTTTT
.,TRBV7-2,.,TRBJ1-5,CASSLDHFNQPQHF,TGTGCCAGCAGCTTAGATCATTTCAATCAGCCCCAGCATTTT
.,TRBV10-3,.,TRBJ1-1,CAITPGTGTEAFF,TGTGCCATCACCCCGGGTACTGGTACTGAAGCTTTCTTT
few,TRBV28,.,TRBJ1-1,CASTPSVNTEAFF,TGTGCCAGCACCCCGTCCGTGAACACTGAAGCTTTCTTT
.,TRBV10-3,TRBD1,TRBJ1-1,CAISRQGNMNTEAFF,TGTGCCATCAGCAGACAGGGAAACATGAACACTGAAGCTTTCTTT
.,TRBV7-2,TRBD2,TRBJ2-5,CASNFGEGLQETQYF,TGTGCCAGCAACTTTGGGGAGGGTCTCCAAGAGACCCAGTACTTC
.,TRBV5-8,TRBD1,TRBJ1-2,CASRLTGGGYGYTF,TGTGCCAGCAGGTTGACAGGGGGCGGCTATGGCTACACCTTC